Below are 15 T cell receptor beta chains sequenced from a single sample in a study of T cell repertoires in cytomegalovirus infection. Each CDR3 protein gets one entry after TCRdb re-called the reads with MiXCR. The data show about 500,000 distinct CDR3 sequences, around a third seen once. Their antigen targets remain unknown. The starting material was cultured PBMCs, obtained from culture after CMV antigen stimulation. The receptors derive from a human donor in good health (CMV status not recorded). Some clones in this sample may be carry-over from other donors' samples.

The CDR3 DNA is TGTGCCAGCAGCCGCGACAACTCCTACGAGCAGTACGTC. Residues: CASSRDNSYEQYV. J is TRBJ2-7 and V is TRBV6-6; D is undetermined. Germline V lookup: CDR1 MNHNY, CDR2 SVGAGI (reference sequence). The CDR3 consists of 13 residues. V was cut by 6 bases and J by 0 bases, with 9 bases left in between.

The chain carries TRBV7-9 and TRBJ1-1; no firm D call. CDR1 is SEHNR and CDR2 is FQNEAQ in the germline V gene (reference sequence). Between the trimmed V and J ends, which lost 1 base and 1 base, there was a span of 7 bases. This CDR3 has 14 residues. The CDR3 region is CASSLDGENTEAFF. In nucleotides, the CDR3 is TGTGCCAGCAGCTTAGATGGAGAGAACACTGAAGCTTTCTTT.

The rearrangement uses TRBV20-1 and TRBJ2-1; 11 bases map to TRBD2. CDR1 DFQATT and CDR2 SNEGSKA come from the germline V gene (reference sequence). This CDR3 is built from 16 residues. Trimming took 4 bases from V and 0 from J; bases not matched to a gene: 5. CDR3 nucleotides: TGCAGTGCTACTAGCGGGAGGCCGGGCTCCTACAATGAGCAGTTCTTC. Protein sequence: CSATSGRPGSYNEQFF.

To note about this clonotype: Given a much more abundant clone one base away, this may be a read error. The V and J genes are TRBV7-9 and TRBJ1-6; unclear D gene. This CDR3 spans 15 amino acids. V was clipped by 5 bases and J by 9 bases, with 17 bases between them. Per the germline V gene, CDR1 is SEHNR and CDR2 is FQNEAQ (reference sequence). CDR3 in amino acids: CASSPPDGMSSPLHF. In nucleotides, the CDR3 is TGTGCCAGCAGCCCTCCGGATGGGATGAGTTCACCCCTCCACTTT.

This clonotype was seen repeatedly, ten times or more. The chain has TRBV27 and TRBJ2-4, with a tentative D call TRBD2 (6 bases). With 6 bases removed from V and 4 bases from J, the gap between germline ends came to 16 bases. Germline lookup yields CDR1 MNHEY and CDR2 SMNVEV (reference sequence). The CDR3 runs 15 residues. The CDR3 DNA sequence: TGTGCCAGCAGCTCCCTCGGGGGTGGAAAAAACATTCAGTACTTC. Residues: CASSSLGGGKNIQYF.

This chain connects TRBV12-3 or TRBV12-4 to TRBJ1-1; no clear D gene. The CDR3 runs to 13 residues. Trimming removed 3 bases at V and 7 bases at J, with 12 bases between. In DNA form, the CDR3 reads TGTGCCAGCAGTTTTTCGCGGGATCTTGAAGCTTTCTTT. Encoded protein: CASSFSRDLEAFF.

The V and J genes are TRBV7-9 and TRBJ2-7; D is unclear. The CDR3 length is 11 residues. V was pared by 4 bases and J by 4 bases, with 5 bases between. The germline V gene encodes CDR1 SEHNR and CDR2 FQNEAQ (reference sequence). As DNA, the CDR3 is TGTGCCAGCAGCTCAACTTACGAGCAGTACGTC. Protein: CASSSTYEQYV.

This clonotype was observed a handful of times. CDR3 amino acids: CASSSTPGSGRANIQYF. The CDR3 DNA is TGTGCCAGCAGCTCAACCCCGGGTAGCGGGAGGGCGAACATTCAGTACTTC. This rearrangement joins TRBV7-2 to TRBJ2-4; 11 bases are shared with TRBD2. After removal of 4 bases from V and 7 bases from J, the junction contained 12 bases not matched to a gene. The germline V gene has CDR1 SGHTA and CDR2 FQGNSA. The CDR3 is 17 residues long. The variable domain in full, with the rest retrieved from reference TRBV7-2 and TRBJ2-4, is GAGVSQSPSNKVTEKGKDVELRCDPISGHTALYWYRQSLGQGLEFLIYFQGNSAPDKSGLPSDRFSAERTGGSVSTLTIQRTQQEDSAVYLCASSSTPGSGRANIQYFGAGTRLSVL.

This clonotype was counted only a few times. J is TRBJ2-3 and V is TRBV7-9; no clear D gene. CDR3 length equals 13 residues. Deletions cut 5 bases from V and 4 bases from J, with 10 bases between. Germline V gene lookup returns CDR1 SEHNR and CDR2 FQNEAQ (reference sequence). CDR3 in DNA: TGTGCCAGCAGCCCAAGGACCGCAGATACGCAGTATTTT. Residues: CASSPRTADTQYF.

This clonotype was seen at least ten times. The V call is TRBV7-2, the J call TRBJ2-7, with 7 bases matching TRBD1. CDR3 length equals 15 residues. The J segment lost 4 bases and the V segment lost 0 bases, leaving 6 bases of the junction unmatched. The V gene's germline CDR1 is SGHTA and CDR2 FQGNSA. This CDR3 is CASSLAPDRRYEQYV. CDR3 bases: TGTGCCAGCAGCTTAGCCCCGGACAGGAGGTACGAGCAGTACGTC.

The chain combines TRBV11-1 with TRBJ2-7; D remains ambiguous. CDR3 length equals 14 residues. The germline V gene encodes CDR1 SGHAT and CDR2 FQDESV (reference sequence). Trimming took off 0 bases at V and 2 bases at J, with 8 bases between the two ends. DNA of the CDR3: TGTGCCAGCAGCTTAGCAGGCCCACCCTACGAGCAGTACTTC. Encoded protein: CASSLAGPPYEQYF. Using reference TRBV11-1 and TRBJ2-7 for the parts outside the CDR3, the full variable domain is EAEVAQSPRYKITEKSQAVAFWCDPISGHATLYWYRQILGQGPELLVQFQDESVVDDSQLPKDRFSAERLKGVDSTLKIQPAELGDSAMYLCASSLAGPPYEQYFGPGTRLTVT.

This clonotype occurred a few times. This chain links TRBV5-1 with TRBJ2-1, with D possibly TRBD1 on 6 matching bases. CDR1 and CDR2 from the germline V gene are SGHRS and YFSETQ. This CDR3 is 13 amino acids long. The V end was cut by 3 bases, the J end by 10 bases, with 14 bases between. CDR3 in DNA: TGCGCCAGCAGCTACAGGACAGTACAAGAGCAGTTCTTC. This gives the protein CASSYRTVQEQFF. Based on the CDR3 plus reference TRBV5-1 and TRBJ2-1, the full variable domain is KAGVTQTPRYLIKTRGQQVTLSCSPISGHRSVSWYQQTPGQGLQFLFEYFSETQRNKGNFPGRFSGRQFSNSRSEMNVSTLELGDSALYLCASSYRTVQEQFFGPGTRLTVL.

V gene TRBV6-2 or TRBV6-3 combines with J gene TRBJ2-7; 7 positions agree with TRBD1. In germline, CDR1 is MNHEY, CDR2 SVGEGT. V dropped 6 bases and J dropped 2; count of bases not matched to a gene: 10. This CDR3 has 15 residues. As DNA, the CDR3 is TGTGCCAGCAGACGTGACAGGGACCCGGCCTACGAGCAGTACTTC. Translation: CASRRDRDPAYEQYF.

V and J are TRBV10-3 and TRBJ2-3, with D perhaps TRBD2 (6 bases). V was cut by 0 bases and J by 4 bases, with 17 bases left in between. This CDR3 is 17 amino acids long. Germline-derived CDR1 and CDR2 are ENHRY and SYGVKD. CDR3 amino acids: CAISESNGGGMADTQYF. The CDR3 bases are TGTGCCATCAGTGAGTCCAATGGGGGAGGAATGGCAGATACGCAGTATTTT.

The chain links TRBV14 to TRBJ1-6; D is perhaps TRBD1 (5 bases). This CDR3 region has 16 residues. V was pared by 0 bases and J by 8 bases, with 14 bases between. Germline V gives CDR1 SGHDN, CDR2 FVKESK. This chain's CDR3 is CASSQDPWQGDSPLHF. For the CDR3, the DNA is TGTGCCAGCAGCCAAGATCCGTGGCAGGGTGATTCACCCCTCCACTTT. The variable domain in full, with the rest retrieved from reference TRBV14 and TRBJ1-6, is EAGVTQFPSHSVIEKGQTVTLRCDPISGHDNLYWYRRVMGKEIKFLLHFVKESKQDESGMPNNRFLAERTGGTYSTLKVQPAELEDSGVYFCASSQDPWQGDSPLHFGNGTRLTVT.